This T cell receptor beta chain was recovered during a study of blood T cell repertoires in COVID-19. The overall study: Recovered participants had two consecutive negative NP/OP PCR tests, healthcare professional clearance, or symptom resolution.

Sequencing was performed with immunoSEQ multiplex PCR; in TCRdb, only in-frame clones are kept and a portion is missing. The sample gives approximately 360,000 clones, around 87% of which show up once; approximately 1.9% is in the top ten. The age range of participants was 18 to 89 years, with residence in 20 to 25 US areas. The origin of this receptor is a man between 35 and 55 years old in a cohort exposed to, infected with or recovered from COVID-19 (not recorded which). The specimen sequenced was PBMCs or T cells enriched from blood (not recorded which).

The CDR3 loop is CASSLWGEHEQYF. For the CDR3, the DNA is TGTGCCAGCAGCTTATGGGGGGAGCACGAGCAGTACTTC. V is TRBV7-8 and J is TRBJ2-7, with D possibly being TRBD2 (6 bases). With 2 bases removed from V and 5 bases from J, the gap between germline ends came to 10 bases. The CDR3 extends over 13 amino acids. CDR1 SGHVS and CDR2 FQNEAQ come from the germline V gene.